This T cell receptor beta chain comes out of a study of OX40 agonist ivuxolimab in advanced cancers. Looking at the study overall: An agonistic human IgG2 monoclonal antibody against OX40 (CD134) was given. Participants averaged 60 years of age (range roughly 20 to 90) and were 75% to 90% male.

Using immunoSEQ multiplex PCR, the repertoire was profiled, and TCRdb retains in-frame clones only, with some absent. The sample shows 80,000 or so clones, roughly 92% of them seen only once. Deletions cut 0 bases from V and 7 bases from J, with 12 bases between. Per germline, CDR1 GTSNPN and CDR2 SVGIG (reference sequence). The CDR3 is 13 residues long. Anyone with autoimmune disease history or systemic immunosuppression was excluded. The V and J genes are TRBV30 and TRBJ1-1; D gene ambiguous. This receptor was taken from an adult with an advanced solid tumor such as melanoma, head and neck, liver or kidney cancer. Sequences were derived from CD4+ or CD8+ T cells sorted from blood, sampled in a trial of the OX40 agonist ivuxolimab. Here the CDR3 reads CAWSVQSGFEAFF. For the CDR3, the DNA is TGTGCCTGGAGTGTACAATCGGGGTTTGAAGCTTTCTTT. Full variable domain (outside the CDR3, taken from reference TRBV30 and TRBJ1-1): SQTIHQWPATLVQPVGSPLSLECTVEGTSNPNLYWYRQAAGRGLQLLFYSVGIGQISSEVPQNLSASRPQDRQFILSSKKLLLSDSGFYLCAWSVQSGFEAFFGQGTRLTVV.